The 25 T cell receptor beta chains below were found in one sample sequenced in a study of blood T cell repertoires in COVID-19. Sequenced by immunoSEQ multiplex PCR; TCRdb stores in-frame clones only, minus some. The sample consists of about 240,000 clones, around 90% of them appearing once. Sequencing was carried out using peripheral blood. These receptors originate from a man aged 25-40 years with COVID-19, enrolled during active disease.

V usage is TRBV11-2 and J usage is TRBJ2-5, with 7 bases matching TRBD1. The CDR3 contains 14 residues. Germline V gene data show CDR1 as SGHAT and CDR2 as FQNNGV. V lost 5 bases, J lost 1 base, and 4 bases stayed unmatched. The CDR3 nucleotides read TGTGCCAGCAGCCAGGGGGACAGCCAAGAGACCCAGTACTTC. Translating it yields CASSQGDSQETQYF.

This clone occurred once. This chain links TRBV9 with TRBJ2-5; TRBD1 aligns across 7 bases. CDR1 and CDR2 (germline): SGDLS, YYNGEE. The CDR3 is made up of 15 amino acids. V lost 0 bases and J lost 2; bases outside the gene matches: 4. The CDR3 region is CASSVEGAPQETQYF. CDR3 sequence (DNA): TGTGCCAGCAGCGTAGAGGGGGCCCCACAAGAGACCCAGTACTTC.

V is TRBV27 and J is TRBJ2-7, with TRBD1 identical over 9 bases. Trimming removed 4 bases from V and 5 bases from J; junction bases left unmatched: 9. CDR1 MNHEY and CDR2 SMNVEV come from the germline V gene (reference sequence). The CDR3 length is 15 residues. The CDR3 loop reads CASSSWGQGGDEQYF. In DNA, the CDR3 is TGTGCCAGCAGTTCATGGGGACAGGGTGGCGACGAGCAGTACTTC.

The chain joins TRBV5-1 to TRBJ1-4; 9 bases are shared with TRBD1. Germline V gives CDR1 SGHRS, CDR2 YFSETQ. The J segment lost 8 bases and the V segment lost 4 bases, leaving 3 bases of the junction unmatched. CDR3 length equals 13 residues. For the CDR3, the DNA is TGCGCCAGCAGCCCTGGACAGGGGGAAAAACTGTTTTTT. This encodes CASSPGQGEKLFF.

The genes are TRBV6-5 and TRBJ1-1; D might be TRBD1 (6 bases). Trimming shortened V by 7 bases and J by 5 bases, and 17 bases separated the two germline ends. Germline CDR1 is MNHEY and CDR2 is SVGAGI. CDR3 length: 14 amino acids. CDR3 DNA: TGTGCCAGCAATCAAGGGGGGGCAAGGACTGAAGCTTTCTTT. As protein: CASNQGGARTEAFF.

The chain is built from TRBV5-1 and TRBJ2-1; 8 positions agree with TRBD2. Germline V gene sequence: CDR1 SGHRS, CDR2 YFSETQ. The CDR3 totals 15 residues. With 2 bases clipped from V and 7 bases from J, the junction kept 8 bases outside the gene matches. The CDR3 nucleotides read TGCGCCAGCAGCTTTGGACTAGCCGAGGGGAATGAGCAGTTCTTC. Translating gives CASSFGLAEGNEQFF. The complete variable domain, with remaining parts taken from reference TRBV5-1 and TRBJ2-1, reads KAGVTQTPRYLIKTRGQQVTLSCSPISGHRSVSWYQQTPGQGLQFLFEYFSETQRNKGNFPGRFSGRQFSNSRSEMNVSTLELGDSALYLCASSFGLAEGNEQFFGPGTRLTVL.

The chain uses TRBV19 and TRBJ1-6; D may be TRBD1 (6 bases). Per the germline V gene, CDR1 is LNHDA and CDR2 is SQIVND (reference sequence). The CDR3 has 15 residues. V was trimmed by 9 bases and J by 7 bases, leaving 19 bases between them. The CDR3 region is CASQQGGSGNSPLHF. Written as DNA, the CDR3 is TGTGCCAGCCAACAGGGTGGTTCGGGGAATTCACCCCTCCACTTT.

The chain uses TRBV6-5 and TRBJ2-3; 8 bases align to TRBD1. V shed 6 bases and J 4 bases; nucleotides not matched to a gene: 9. The V gene's germline CDR1 is MNHEY and CDR2 SVGAGI. CDR3 size: 15 residues. The CDR3 loop reads CASRPNRQGPDTQYF. For the CDR3, the DNA is TGTGCCAGCAGACCCAACAGACAGGGGCCAGATACGCAGTATTTT.

The rearrangement joins TRBV7-2 to TRBJ2-3; possible D gene TRBD1, 5 bases. Germline V gives CDR1 SGHTA, CDR2 FQGNSA. V was shortened by 1 base and J by 8 bases, with 13 bases between the two germline ends. The CDR3 spans 14 residues. CDR3: CASSLERNRGTQYF. The CDR3 nucleotides read TGTGCCAGCAGCTTAGAACGGAATAGGGGTACGCAGTATTTT.

This clone was picked up one time. The rearrangement uses TRBV5-1 and TRBJ2-2; D call uncertain. V lost 0 bases, J lost 0 bases, and 9 bases lay in between. This CDR3 is 16 amino acids long. Germline V lookup: CDR1 SGHRS, CDR2 YFSETQ. The CDR3 DNA follows: TGCGCCAGCAGCTTGGCCAGTGCCGCGAACACCGGGGAGCTGTTTTTT. Amino acids: CASSLASAANTGELFF.

The chain combines TRBV6-5 with TRBJ2-5; 16 bases agree with TRBD2. The trim removed 4 bases at V and 2 bases at J, leaving 1 base unmatched. The germline CDR1 and CDR2 sequences are MNHEY and SVGAGI. The CDR3 extends over 16 amino acids. The CDR3 nucleotides are TGTGCCAGCAGTTTGGGACTAGCGGGGGGGCAAGAGACCCAGTACTTC. It specifies CASSLGLAGGQETQYF.

The chain has TRBV12-5 and TRBJ1-2; 10 bases line up with TRBD1. Germline V gene data show CDR1 as LGHNT and CDR2 as FRNRAP. This CDR3 has 12 amino acids. Trimming cost V 6 bases and J 7 bases; bases outside gene matches: 2. The CDR3 DNA is TGTGCTAGTGGAGGACAGGGGGGTGGCTACACCTTC. Amino acids: CASGGQGGGYTF. Supplemented by reference TRBV12-5 and TRBJ1-2, the full variable domain reads DARVTQTPRHKVTEMGQEVTMRCQPILGHNTVFWYRQTMMQGLELLAYFRNRAPLDDSGMPKDRFSAEMPDATLATLKIQPSEPRDSAVYFCASGGQGGGYTFGSGTRLTVV.

The chain is built from TRBV21-1 and TRBJ2-5; the DNA was not compared with TRBD1, the D call given in the table. TRBV21-1 represents a pseudogene. This CDR3 has 13 residues. For the CDR3, the DNA is TGTGCCAGCAGCAAACTACAGGTAGAGACCCAGTACTTC. It specifies CASSKLQVETQYF.

CDR3 sequence reads: CVVTGGTGELFF. CDR3 in DNA: TGTGTGGTGACAGGGGGAACCGGGGAGCTGTTTTTT. The gene calls are TRBV28 and TRBJ2-2, with 9 bases matching TRBD1. Germline V gene data show CDR1 as MDHEN and CDR2 as SYDVKM. CDR3 size: 12 residues.

V usage is TRBV13 and J usage is TRBJ2-7, with 10 bases that match TRBD1. In germline, CDR1 is PRHDT, CDR2 FYEKMQ (reference sequence). CDR3 size: 18 residues. With V trimmed by 2 bases and J by 3 bases, 13 bases remained unmatched. DNA of the CDR3: TGTGCCAGCAGCTTATACCCCCCCGACAGGGGGCATTTCTACGAGCAGTACTTC. This gives the protein CASSLYPPDRGHFYEQYF.

The J gene is TRBJ2-1, the V gene TRBV6-5, with a tentative D call TRBD2 (6 bases). Trimming shortened V by 7 bases and J by 7 bases, and 8 bases separated the two germline ends. Germline V gene data show CDR1 as MNHEY and CDR2 as SVGAGI. The CDR3 consists of 11 residues. CDR3 amino acids: CASMGGNEQFF. The CDR3 DNA reads TGTGCCAGCATGGGGGGAAATGAGCAGTTCTTC.

The rearrangement links TRBV6-5 to TRBJ1-6; 10 bases agree with TRBD1. Germline V gene data show CDR1 as MNHEY and CDR2 as SVGAGI. This CDR3 is 14 amino acids long. V was clipped by 7 bases and J by 8 bases; unmatched bases: 5. This CDR3 is CASTDRGRYSPLHF. The CDR3 bases are TGTGCCAGCACCGACAGGGGGCGTTATTCACCCCTCCACTTT.

This clone was recorded only once. The rearrangement links TRBV6-4 to TRBJ2-7; a weak D match, TRBD1 (5 bases). V was cut by 7 bases and J by 3 bases, with 13 bases left in between. The germline gives CDR1 MRHNA, CDR2 SNTAGT. CDR3 length: 13 residues. This CDR3 reads CASNDSPLYEQYF. CDR3 in DNA: TGTGCCAGCAACGACAGTCCCCTCTACGAGCAGTACTTC.

The chain combines TRBV5-6 with TRBJ2-1; perhaps TRBD1 as D (6 bases). The germline CDR1 and CDR2 sequences are SGHDT and YYEEEE. The CDR3 runs to 16 residues. Trimming left V 5 bases short and J 0 bases short, with 15 bases between. The DNA of the CDR3 is TGTGCCAGCAGATTCCGGGACACGACCTCCTACAATGAGCAGTTCTTC. Translated: CASRFRDTTSYNEQFF.

The chain links TRBV10-3 to TRBJ2-7; D not certain. Trimming cost V 4 bases and J 2 bases, with 24 bases left between them. Germline CDR1 and CDR2: ENHRY and SYGVKD. This CDR3 is 18 amino acids long. The CDR3 region is CAISGPVIGSLTPYEQYF. The CDR3 coding sequence is TGTGCCATCAGTGGGCCAGTCATTGGCTCTCTCACCCCCTACGAGCAGTACTTC.

The rearrangement uses TRBV6-1 and TRBJ1-4; 9 nucleotides agree with TRBD1. V gave up 3 bases and J gave up 8 bases; unmatched junction bases: 13. The length of the CDR3 is 17 residues. Looked up from germline, CDR1 is MNHNS and CDR2 is SASEGT. CDR3 nucleotides: TGTGCCAGCAGTGACCCTAATCCCGGGACAGGGAGAGAAAAACTGTTTTTT. Protein: CASSDPNPGTGREKLFF.

This clone was seen a handful of times. The chain joins TRBV3-1 (or the pseudogene TRBV3-2) to TRBJ2-2; TRBD1 aligns across 10 bases. There are 15 residues in the CDR3. The germline gives CDR1 LGHDT, CDR2 YNNKEL (reference sequence). The trim removed 5 bases at V and 2 bases at J, leaving 2 bases unmatched. The CDR3 DNA reads as TGTGCCAGCAGCTGGGACAGGGGAAACACCGGGGAGCTGTTTTTT. It is translated as CASSWDRGNTGELFF.

This chain uses TRBV7-3 with TRBJ1-5; 7 positions match TRBD1. In germline, CDR1 is SGHTA, CDR2 FQGTGA. The CDR3 length is 17 residues. The V and J ends lost 0 bases and 3 bases, in that order; junction bases with no gene match: 8. The CDR3 spells CASSLTDSTGYNQPQHF. The CDR3 DNA reads as TGTGCCAGCAGCTTAACGGACTCGACAGGGTACAATCAGCCCCAGCATTTT.

CDR3 bases: TGTGCCAGCAGCTATACCATTTGGTCGTCGAACACTGAAGCTTTCTTT. As protein: CASSYTIWSSNTEAFF. This chain joins TRBV28 and TRBJ1-1; D gene ambiguous. The V end was cut by 6 bases, the J end by 1 base, with 18 bases between. The CDR3 covers 16 residues. In germline, CDR1 is MDHEN, CDR2 SYDVKM.

V and J are TRBV5-6 and TRBJ2-5, with 9 bases matching TRBD2. V lost 0 bases to trimming and J lost 4 bases; unmatched junction nucleotides: 4. The CDR3 length is 15 residues. Germline CDR1 and CDR2: SGHDT and YYEEEE. The DNA for the CDR3 is TGTGCCAGCAGCTTGGGCGGGGGGGCAACAGAGACCCAGTACTTC. Amino acids: CASSLGGGATETQYF.